This T cell receptor (beta chain) stems from a study of cytomegalovirus exposure and HLA in healthy donors. Study information: Unique TCRs numbering roughly 85 million, obtained from HLA-typed donors, made up an early data release. Study-wide points: In vitro testing confirmed a few CMV-associated chains as specific for CMV antigens. A later analysis appeared to link common viral pathogens to several of the most significant clusters.

Germline CDR1 reads KGHSH; CDR2 reads LQKENI. J was trimmed by 1 base and V by 1 base; bases with no gene match: 4. This CDR3 has 15 amino acids. It was with 60 Vbeta and 13 Jbeta primers that the PCR ran. The table came from immunoSEQ multiplex PCR; TCRdb's copy has only in-frame clones and leaves some out. In total, the table holds under 130,000 clones. As to this clone: Antigen: not known.

The sequence was obtained from a man aged 50-59 years in good health and CMV-seronegative. The genes are TRBV18 and TRBJ2-7; TRBD1 aligns across 7 bases. Sequences were obtained from PBMCs. As DNA, the CDR3 is TGTGCCAGCTCACCACGTCAGGGGGATTCCTACGAGCAGTACTTC. Translated: CASSPRQGDSYEQYF.